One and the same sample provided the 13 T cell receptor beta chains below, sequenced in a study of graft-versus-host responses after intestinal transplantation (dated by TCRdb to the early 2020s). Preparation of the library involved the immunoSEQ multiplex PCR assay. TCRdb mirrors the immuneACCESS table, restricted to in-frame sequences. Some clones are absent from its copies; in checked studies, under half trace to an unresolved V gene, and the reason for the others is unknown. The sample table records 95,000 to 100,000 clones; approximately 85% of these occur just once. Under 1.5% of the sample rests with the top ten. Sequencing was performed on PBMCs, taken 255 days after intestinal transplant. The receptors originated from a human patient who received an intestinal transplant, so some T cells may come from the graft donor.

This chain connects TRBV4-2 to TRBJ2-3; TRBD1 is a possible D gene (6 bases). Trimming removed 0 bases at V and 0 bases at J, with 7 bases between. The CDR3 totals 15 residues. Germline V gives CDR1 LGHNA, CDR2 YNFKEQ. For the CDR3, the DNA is TGTGCCAGCAGCCAAGACGGACAGAGCACAGATACGCAGTATTTT. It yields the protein CASSQDGQSTDTQYF.

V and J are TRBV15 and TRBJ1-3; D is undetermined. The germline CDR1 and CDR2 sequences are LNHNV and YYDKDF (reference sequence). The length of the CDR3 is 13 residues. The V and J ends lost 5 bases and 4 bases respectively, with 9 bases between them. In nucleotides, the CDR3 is TGTGCCACCAGCGGTTTACAGGGAAACACCATATATTTT. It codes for CATSGLQGNTIYF. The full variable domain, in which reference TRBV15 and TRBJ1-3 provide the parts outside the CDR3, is DAMVIQNPRYQVTQFGKPVTLSCSQTLNHNVMYWYQQKSSQAPKLLFHYYDKDFNNEADTPDNFQSRRPNTSFCFLDIRSPGLGDTAMYLCATSGLQGNTIYFGEGSWLTVV.

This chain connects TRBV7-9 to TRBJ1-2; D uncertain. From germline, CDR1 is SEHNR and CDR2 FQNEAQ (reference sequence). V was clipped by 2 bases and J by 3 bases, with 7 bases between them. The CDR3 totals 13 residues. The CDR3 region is CASSLPHDYGYTF. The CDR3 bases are TGTGCCAGCAGCTTACCGCATGACTATGGCTACACCTTC. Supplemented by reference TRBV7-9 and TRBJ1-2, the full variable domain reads DTGVSQNPRHKITKRGQNVTFRCDPISEHNRLYWYRQTLGQGPEFLTYFQNEAQLEKSRLLSDRFSAERPKGSFSTLEIQRTEQGDSAMYLCASSLPHDYGYTFGSGTRLTVV.

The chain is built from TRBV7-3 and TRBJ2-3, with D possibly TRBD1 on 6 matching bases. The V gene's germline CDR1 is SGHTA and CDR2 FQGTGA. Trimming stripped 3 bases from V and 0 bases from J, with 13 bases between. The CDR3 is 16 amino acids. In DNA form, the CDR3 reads TGTGCCAGCAGCTTTGGGATGACAGGAAGCACAGATACGCAGTATTTT. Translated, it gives CASSFGMTGSTDTQYF.

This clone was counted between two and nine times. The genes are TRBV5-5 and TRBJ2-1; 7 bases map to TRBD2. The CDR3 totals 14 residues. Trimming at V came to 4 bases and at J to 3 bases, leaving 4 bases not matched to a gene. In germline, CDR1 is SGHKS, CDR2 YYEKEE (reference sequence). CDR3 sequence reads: CASSDGEGYNEQFF. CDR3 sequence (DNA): TGTGCCAGCAGCGACGGGGAGGGCTACAATGAGCAGTTCTTC.

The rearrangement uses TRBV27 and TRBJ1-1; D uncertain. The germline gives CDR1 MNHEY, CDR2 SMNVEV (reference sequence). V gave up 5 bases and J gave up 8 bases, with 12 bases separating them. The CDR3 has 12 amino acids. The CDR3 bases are TGTGCCAGCAGTCCGGACGGATTAGAAGCTTTCTTT. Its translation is CASSPDGLEAFF.

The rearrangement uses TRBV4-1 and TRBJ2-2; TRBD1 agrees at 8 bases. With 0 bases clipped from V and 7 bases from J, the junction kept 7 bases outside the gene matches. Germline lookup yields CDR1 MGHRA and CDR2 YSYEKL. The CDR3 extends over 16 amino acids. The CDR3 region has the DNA TGCGCCAGCAGCCAAGAAGGTGACAGGGGTTACGGGGAGCTGTTTTTT. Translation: CASSQEGDRGYGELFF.

The CDR3 loop reads CASSPTGTYEQYF. CDR3 sequence (DNA): TGTGCCAGCAGCCCGACAGGGACCTACGAGCAGTACTTC. The genes are TRBV7-9 and TRBJ2-5; 7 bases fit TRBD1. The J call may be wrong; the DNA end is better matched by TRBJ2-7. Per germline, CDR1 SEHNR and CDR2 FQNEAQ (reference sequence). The CDR3 totals 13 residues.

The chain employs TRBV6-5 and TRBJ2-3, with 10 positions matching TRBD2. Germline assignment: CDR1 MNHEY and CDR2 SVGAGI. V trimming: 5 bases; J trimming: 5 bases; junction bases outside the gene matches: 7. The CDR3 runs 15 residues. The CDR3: CASSPSGGAVDTQYF. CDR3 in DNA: TGTGCCAGCAGTCCAAGCGGGGGGGCGGTAGATACGCAGTATTTT.

The CDR3 is CASSVVGGRPFF. The CDR3 DNA is TGTGCCAGCAGCGTAGTGGGGGGGAGGCCTTTCTTT. The V gene is TRBV9, the J gene TRBJ1-1, with D perhaps TRBD1 (5 bases). From germline, CDR1 is SGDLS and CDR2 YYNGEE. The CDR3 runs to 12 residues. V gave up 0 bases and J gave up 12 bases, with 12 bases separating them.

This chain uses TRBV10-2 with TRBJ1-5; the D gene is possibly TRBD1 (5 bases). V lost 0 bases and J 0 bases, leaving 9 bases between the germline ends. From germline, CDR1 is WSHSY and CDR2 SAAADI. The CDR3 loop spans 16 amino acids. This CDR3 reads CASSESGRNSNQPQHF. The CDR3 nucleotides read TGCGCCAGCAGTGAGTCGGGGCGAAATAGCAATCAGCCCCAGCATTTT.

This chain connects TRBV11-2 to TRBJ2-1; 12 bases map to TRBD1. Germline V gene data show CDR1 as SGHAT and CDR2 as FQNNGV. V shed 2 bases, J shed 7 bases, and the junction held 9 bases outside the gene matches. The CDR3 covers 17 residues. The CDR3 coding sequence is TGTGCCAGCAGCTTAAGGGGCGGGACAGGGGGCATGAATGAGCAGTTCTTC. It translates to CASSLRGGTGGMNEQFF.

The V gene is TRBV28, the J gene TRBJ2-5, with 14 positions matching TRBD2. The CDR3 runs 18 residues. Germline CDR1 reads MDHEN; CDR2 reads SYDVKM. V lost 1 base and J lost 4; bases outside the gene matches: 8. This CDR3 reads CASSLSGTSGSFRETQYF. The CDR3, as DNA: TGTGCCAGCAGTTTATCTGGGACTAGCGGGAGTTTTAGAGAGACCCAGTACTTC.